This T cell receptor beta chain was obtained from a study of post-analysis software for immune sequencing data. At the level of the study: As for disease course, relapsing-remitting, secondary progressive and progressive-relapsing multiple sclerosis were all included. Findings and caveats of the study: Significantly lower normalized Chao1 diversity was found in patients with multiple sclerosis relative to controls. In patients, five or six TRBV segments were more frequent than in controls, with TRBV5-6, TRBV5-1 and TRBV20-1 among them.

This clonotype showed up just a few times. Its antigen is as yet unknown. The CDR3 covers 14 residues. The junction had 12 bases not matched to a gene; V was cut back by 6 bases and J by 6 bases. Germline CDR1 and CDR2: DFQATT and SNEGSKA (reference sequence). TCR beta cDNA libraries included unique molecular identifiers. The T cell input of roughly 0.95 to 10 million gave approximately 460,000 cDNA molecules. MiXCR, applied by TCRdb to the PCR reads, yields one record per CDR3 protein. Of 430,000 or so distinct CDR3 sequences in the sample, approximately 42% were seen once. The receptor was isolated from a girl aged 2 to 10 with multiple sclerosis. The sample comprised blood. The rearrangement links TRBV20-1 to TRBJ2-7; 9 bases fit TRBD2. The CDR3 DNA follows: TGCAGTGCCCCAACAGGGCTAGCGGGACCCGAGCAGTACTTC. This gives the protein CSAPTGLAGPEQYF.